One and the same sample provided the 13 T cell receptor beta chains below, sequenced in a study of post-analysis software for immune sequencing data. The TCR beta cDNA libraries contained unique molecular identifiers. TCRdb passed the PCR reads through MiXCR, listing each CDR3 protein once. Among hundreds of thousands of distinct CDR3 sequences listed, less than 40% were seen once. Study-level points and caveats: The five TRBV segments detected at higher frequency in patients than in controls included TRBV5-6, TRBV5-1 and TRBV20-1.

These receptors' targets are unknown. Sequenced sample: blood. These receptors were obtained from a girl aged 10 to 17 with multiple sclerosis.

As concerns this clonotype: A much larger clonotype is one base distant, so this may be a read error. This chain links TRBV20-1 with TRBJ2-1, with TRBD2 identical over 10 bases. The germline V gene has CDR1 DFQATT and CDR2 SNEGSKA (reference sequence). The CDR3 is 15 residues long. V shed 0 bases and J 8 bases; nucleotides not matched to a gene: 7. CDR3 sequence reads: CSARDGSGRGYEQFF. As DNA, the CDR3 is TGCAGTGCTAGAGATGGAAGCGGGAGGGGCTATGAGCAGTTCTTC.

The chain carries TRBV29-1 and TRBJ2-7, with a tentative D call TRBD2 (5 bases). Trimming cost V 4 bases and J 7 bases, with 14 bases left between them. CDR1 and CDR2 from the germline V gene are SQVTM and ANQGSEA. This CDR3 has 12 residues. DNA for the CDR3: TGCAGCGTTGGAGGACGGGGTAAAGAGCAGTACTTC. Translation: CSVGGRGKEQYF.

This clonotype was picked up many times. V is TRBV20-1 and J is TRBJ2-1; weak D call: TRBD2 (6 bases). Germline V gene sequence: CDR1 DFQATT, CDR2 SNEGSKA (reference sequence). Trimming took 3 bases from V and 0 from J, leaving 15 bases between them. There are 16 residues in the CDR3. CDR3 region: CSASPLGGDSYNEQFF. The CDR3 DNA sequence: TGCAGTGCTAGTCCTCTGGGCGGGGACTCCTACAATGAGCAGTTCTTC.

V gene TRBV6-2 or TRBV6-3 combines with J gene TRBJ1-2; D call uncertain. The CDR3 has 14 residues. Per germline, CDR1 MNHEY and CDR2 SVGEGT. The V and J ends lost 7 bases and 10 bases respectively, with 22 bases between them. The CDR3 here is CASNVAGLPPLYTF. CDR3 sequence (DNA): TGTGCCAGCAACGTAGCCGGACTGCCACCGCTCTACACCTTC.

The V and J genes are TRBV28 and TRBJ2-1; 8 positions match TRBD2. The V gene's germline CDR1 is MDHEN and CDR2 SYDVKM. The CDR3 has 13 amino acids. J was trimmed by 7 bases and V by 5 bases; bases with no gene match: 4. The CDR3 nucleotides are TGTGCCAGCAGTCGCGGGACTAGAAATGAGCAGTTCTTC. Its translation is CASSRGTRNEQFF.

The chain couples TRBV7-2 to TRBJ2-2; D is unresolved. The CDR3 runs 15 residues. V lost 0 bases and J 7 bases, leaving 12 bases between the germline ends. The germline CDR1 and CDR2 sequences are SGHTA and FQGNSA. CDR3 in DNA: TGTGCCAGCAGCTTAGCTCGAGGTCTAGGCGGGGAGCTGTTTTTT. It codes for CASSLARGLGGELFF.

The rearrangement links TRBV5-1 to TRBJ2-3; tentatively, D is TRBD2 (6 bases). Deletions cut 6 bases from V and 5 bases from J, with 16 bases between. This CDR3 is built from 14 residues. Germline CDR1 reads SGHRS; CDR2 reads YFSETQ. CDR3 coding DNA: TGCGCCAGCAAGGAGGGTCCACACCTAGATACGCAGTATTTT. It specifies CASKEGPHLDTQYF.

As DNA, the CDR3 is TGCAGTGCTAGGCGACTATTATCCTACAATGAGCAGTTCTTC. It yields the protein CSARRLLSYNEQFF. The rearrangement uses TRBV20-1 and TRBJ2-1, with D possibly TRBD2 on 5 matching bases. Germline CDR1 DFQATT, CDR2 SNEGSKA (reference sequence). This CDR3 contains 14 residues. V was shortened by 3 bases and J by 1 base, with 10 bases between the two germline ends.

This clonotype showed up many times. The rearrangement uses TRBV7-9 and TRBJ2-3, with no clear D. Germline V lookup: CDR1 SEHNR, CDR2 FQNEAQ (reference sequence). CDR3 length equals 14 residues. As DNA, the CDR3 is TGTGCTACTGCCGGTAACTTGGGCGGAGATACGCAGTATTTT. Translation gives CATAGNLGGDTQYF.

Comment on this clonotype: With a much larger clone just one base away, this may be a read error. The chain's CDR3 is CSVGLGDPGSYEQYF. Written as DNA, the CDR3 is TGCAGCGTTGGCCTAGGGGACCCGGGCTCCTACGAGCAGTACTTC. This sequence joins TRBV29-1 and TRBJ2-7; D may correspond to TRBD1 or TRBD2 (5 bases each). CDR3 length: 15 residues. CDR1 SQVTM and CDR2 ANQGSEA come from the germline V gene. V dropped 4 bases and J dropped 0 bases, with 16 bases sitting between them.

Notes on this clonotype: At one boundary the junction diverges from the germline segment, which might be a read error. The V call is TRBV12-3 or TRBV12-4, the J call TRBJ1-2; 9 bases fit TRBD1. The CDR3 has 12 residues. The CDR3 loop reads CASSTGGSGCTF. The CDR3 bases are TGTGCCAGCAGCACAGGGGGCTCTGGCTGCACCTTC.

Comment on this clonotype: A read error may be the cause here, since a much bigger clone is one base away. This chain joins TRBV9 and TRBJ2-1, with 8 bases lining up with TRBD2. In germline, CDR1 is SGDLS, CDR2 YYNGEE. The CDR3 sequence is 15 residues long. The V and J ends lost 0 bases and 9 bases, in that order; junction bases with no gene match: 8. The CDR3 DNA reads TGTGCCAGCAGCGTAGGTTTTAGCGGGGTCCGTGAGCAGTTCTTC. It encodes CASSVGFSGVREQFF.

This clonotype was seen ten or more times. The chain links TRBV20-1 to TRBJ2-3; 16 nucleotides align to TRBD2. J gave up 2 bases and V 5 bases, and 4 bases lay outside the gene matches. This CDR3 region has 16 residues. Looked up from germline, CDR1 is DFQATT and CDR2 is SNEGSKA (reference sequence). CDR3 amino acids: CSAPGLAGGITDTQYF. CDR3 nucleotide sequence: TGCAGTGCTCCGGGACTAGCGGGAGGGATCACAGATACGCAGTATTTT.